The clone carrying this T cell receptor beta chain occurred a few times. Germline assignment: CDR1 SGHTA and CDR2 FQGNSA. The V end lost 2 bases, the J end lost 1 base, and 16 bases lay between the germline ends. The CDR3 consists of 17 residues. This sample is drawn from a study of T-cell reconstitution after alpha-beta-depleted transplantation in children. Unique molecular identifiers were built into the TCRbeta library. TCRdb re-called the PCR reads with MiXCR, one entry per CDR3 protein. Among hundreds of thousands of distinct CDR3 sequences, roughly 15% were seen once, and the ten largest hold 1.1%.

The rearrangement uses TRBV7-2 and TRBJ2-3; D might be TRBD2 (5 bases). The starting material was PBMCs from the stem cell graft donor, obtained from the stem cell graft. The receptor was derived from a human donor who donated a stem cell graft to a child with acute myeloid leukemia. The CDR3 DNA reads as TGTGCCAGCAGCTTAAACTTGGGCGGGTTTGGCACAGATACGCAGTATTTT. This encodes CASSLNLGGFGTDTQYF.